This entry lists 2 T cell receptor beta chains sequenced from one sample in a study of CD8+CD57+ T cells in acquired aplastic anemia. Genomic DNA, the template, was used for profiling of the TCR beta VDJ and CDR3. TCRdb independently ran MiXCR on the reads; one entry per CDR3 protein. The data hold roughly 200,000 distinct CDR3 sequences, with 50% to 70% observed a single time. The sequenced patients had an expansion of CD8+CD57+ cells seen by flow cytometry. The source material was sorted CD4+, CD8+, or CD8+CD57+ T cells (not recorded which) from PBMCs. The receptors originated from a human donor with aplastic anemia.

The table lists this clonotype with a few counts. The chain recombines TRBV5-1 with TRBJ1-2; D is perhaps TRBD1 (6 bases). V lost 6 bases and J lost 4, with 19 bases in between. This CDR3 has 15 amino acids. Per the germline V gene, CDR1 is SGHRS and CDR2 is YFSETQ. The CDR3 region is CASTVSQGNGYGYTF. CDR3 DNA sequence: TGCGCCAGCACCGTATCTCAGGGGAATGGCTATGGCTACACCTTC.

V is TRBV4-3 and J is TRBJ2-7; TRBD1 aligns across 8 bases. Germline loops: CDR1 LGHNA, CDR2 YSLEER. V gave up 6 bases and J gave up 6 bases; unmatched junction bases: 10. This CDR3 has 14 amino acids. CDR3 nucleotide sequence: TGCGCCAGCAGGGCCGGGACAGGCGGATTCGAGCAGTACTTC. It translates to CASRAGTGGFEQYF.